This T cell receptor beta chain was obtained from a study of T cells in Graves' hyperthyroidism and ophthalmopathy. Using RNA transcripts as the source, TCR beta CDR3 regions were amplified. RT-PCR in the first round (using the HTBI primer set) targeted the TCR CDR3. Each CDR3 protein is one row after TCRdb ran MiXCR on the multiplex PCR reads. Found here are hundreds of thousands of distinct CDR3 sequences, about 15% of them singletons; the top ten hold roughly 4.5%. Broader study findings: From stable hyperthyroidism, ophthalmopathy was set apart by a 13 V-J model. Among clonotypes expanded in thyroid above 0.001, most were also found in blood.

Source material for PBMCs was around 10 ml fresh peripheral blood. The V gene's germline CDR1 is DFQATT and CDR2 SNEGSKA (reference sequence). The CDR3 totals 13 residues. Between the trimmed V and J ends, which lost 5 bases and 0 bases, there was a span of 10 bases. Ten or more counts support this clonotype. Its specificity is unknown. The sample comprised blood. The rearrangement joins TRBV20-1 to TRBJ1-1; no firm D call. The receptor was isolated from a woman aged 40 to 55 with Graves' ophthalmopathy. CDR3 nucleotides: TGCAGTGCTGTCGACATTATGAACACTGAAGCTTTCTTT. Amino acid sequence: CSAVDIMNTEAFF.